The clone carrying this T cell receptor beta chain occurred many times. The antigen is unknown. The data belong to a study of type 1 regulatory T cells. Overall study context: T-allo10 is an in vitro-generated, Tr1-enriched CD4 T cell product specific for alloantigen.

TCRdb re-called the reads through MiXCR, storing one row per CDR3 protein. The table has about 39,000 distinct CDR3 sequences, less than 15% seen once. The V gene's germline CDR1 is SQVTM and CDR2 ANQGSEA. The V end lost 6 bases, the J end lost 5 bases, and 12 bases lay between the germline ends. The CDR3 has 12 residues. General study results and limits: Compared with non-type 1 regulatory T cells, type 1 regulatory T cells showed a more restricted TCR repertoire.

Sequencing used cultured non-Tr1 T cells, either the whole culture or a sorted T cell fraction (not recorded which). The TCR sequence derives from a human donor in good health. The rearrangement joins TRBV29-1 to TRBJ2-3, with D perhaps TRBD1 (6 bases). CDR3 residues: CSVDTGIDTQYF. The CDR3 region has the DNA TGCAGCGTGGACACAGGGATAGATACGCAGTATTTT.